This TCR beta chain came from a study of cytomegalovirus exposure and HLA in healthy donors (dated by TCRdb to 2017 to 2019). Concerning the study at large: An earlier analysis of some 500 of the donors reported about 250 Gb of sequence data and 117 million unique TCR beta sequences from 190 million or so T cells. Roughly five DR-DQ haplotypes were treated as single units for association and clustering because of strong linkage in the cohort. The study aimed to test whether signatures of past pathogen exposure could be identified by cataloging public T cell receptors. Alongside the repertoire data, information on donor age, sex, ethnicity and CMV serostatus was compiled. An earlier analysis of 500 to 650 of the donors applied high-throughput TCR beta sequencing to assess whether each TCR beta V gene segment acted as functional or pseudogenic. Every discovery cohort repertoire had been produced on one sequencing platform. To predict cytomegalovirus infection status, the study combined high-throughput TCR immunosequencing, statistical association of individual TCRs with disease status, and machine learning. HLA typing covered class I and class II loci at four-digit resolution. The T cell repertoires of under 750 subjects were profiled by immunosequencing and related to cytomegalovirus serostatus. Among the roughly 400 genotyped donors, approximately 77% belonged to the genetic ancestry cluster associated with self-reported Caucasian donors. An early release that covered about 640 HLA-typed donors contained approximately 300 gigabases of sequencing data and about 93 million unique TCR sequences. On average, over 200,000 unique TCR beta nucleotide sequences were sequenced per donor among some 420 genotyped donors of the cohort, with 15% to 20% of those sequences being non-productive. A separate validation cohort of some 130 different subjects was used in addition to the 666-subject first cohort. The later analysis used no new phenotypic data to find candidate immune exposures, relying instead on TCR beta sequences and their occurrence across donors. To study patterns of TCR occurrence, a later analysis re-analyzed previously published TCR beta repertoires from more than 550 donors and added high-resolution HLA genotyping. The number of typed donors differed by locus: about 620-630 for A, B, C, DRB1 and DQB1; 522 for DQA1; approximately 610 for DPA1; and some 450 for DPB1. Genome-wide SNP genotypes for about 65% of the 666 donors were used in a later genetic analysis, which treated that subset as a discovery cohort. Results the study describes overall, beyond this receptor: A later analysis associated around 16,000 TCR beta sequences with specific HLA alleles at a false discovery rate of 0.05. Broadly in line with IMGT annotations, most TCR beta V segments showed up in productive rearrangements about 87% or about 30% of the time in an earlier analysis of around 600 of the donors. Compared with the approximately 700-donor mean, donors in an Asian-associated ancestry cluster had fewer N-insertions in productive TCRs, according to a later genetic analysis. In this cohort, only TCR beta chains were sequenced, and detectable features were limited by the absence of alpha or paired-chain data. For the cohort, immune exposure information was limited to CMV serostatus. A later analysis found that HLA-associated TCR beta chains were more clonally expanded and had lower generation probabilities than equally common non-associated chains. In a later analysis, the rate of TCR association differed among HLA loci, with DRB1 alleles having the most associated TCRs and HLA-C alleles having the fewest. Across donors, most TCR sequences were observed very rarely, whereas some public TCRs were present in many individuals. Because some donors lacked HLA typing at each locus, the association tests relied only on the typed subset. Some IMGT-functional V segments, including TRBV6-2 and TRBV6-3, could not be told apart with the 87-base-pair reads, so those segments were excluded. Assigning TCR associations to individual alleles was difficult when HLA alleles, especially DR and DQ, strongly co-occurred. In a later analysis, several top co-occurrence clusters were reported to appear linked to parvovirus B19, influenza, CMV and Epstein-Barr virus. The study listed 170 or so TCR beta chains as associated with cytomegalovirus. The earlier analysis of a few hundred of the donors excluded seventeen rarely observed V segments, including chromosome 9 orphons, because counts were too low. Cytomegalovirus status was reported to be diagnosed by the classifier with high specificity and sensitivity in both the original and validation cohorts. The presence/absence analyses assumed that sequencing depth was roughly uniform across donors, and that assumption may not be true. Correlated functional status among segregating V segments might be attributable to linkage disequilibrium, but an unknown experimental factor could not be ruled out. V-gene and J-gene trimming of TCR beta chains was associated with a missense DCLRE1C variant in a later genetic analysis, and the association was replicated in an independent cohort. It was suggested by the authors that the approach could potentially be generalized to other disease states and immunological phenotypes. A later analysis found that most CMV-associated TCR beta chains appeared HLA-restricted, with HLA associations seemingly driven largely by CMV exposure. Three of the identified cytomegalovirus-associated TCR beta chains were confirmed in vitro to be specific for cytomegalovirus antigens. A further reported finding was that TCR beta sequences accurately predicted the HLA-A and HLA-B alleles for most subjects in the first cohort. The sequencing pipeline was judged likely to have produced a cluster of highly shared sequence variants as a technical artifact.

Including the terminal cysteine and phenylalanine, the CDR3 comprises 14 residues. Left in the record is the CDR3 DNA by itself, 42 bases read in frame from the first base. In the germline V gene, CDR1 corresponds to MNHEY and CDR2 to SVGAGI. The cohort consisted of some 670 healthy bone marrow donors. At the time of sampling, every cohort member was nominally healthy, though immune exposures that went unrecorded were likely present. The donor tested CMV seronegative, placing the donor among the 352 seronegative members of the cohort. A peripheral blood sample was collected from each donor, and TCR beta sequencing was performed on peripheral blood mononuclear cells. Genomic DNA was extracted from the blood cell samples with the Qiagen DNeasy Blood Extraction Kit. Libraries were made using the immunoSEQ multiplex PCR assay. The multiplex PCR relied on a mix of 60 forward primers for TCR Vbeta segments and 13 reverse primers for TCR Jbeta segments. A multiplex PCR assay on genomic DNA amplified the CDR3 region of rearranged TCR beta genes. The Illumina HiSeq System was used to sequence the amplified TCR beta libraries as 87-base-pair reads. Processing in the source paper ran as follows. A later analysis counted tens of millions of unique TCR beta chains across the 650 to 700 repertoires, and 10 million to 12 million of these chains were shared by at least two donors. To remove PCR and sequencing errors, raw reads were error-corrected and collapsed into unique sequences using a nearest-neighbor algorithm that merged closely related sequences. Alignment of CDR3 sequences to IMGT reference sequences was used to assign V, D and J gene segments. For a sequence to be retained, a match of at least six nucleotides to both a V gene segment and a J gene segment was required. A rearrangement counted as productive if the CDR3 had no stop codons and remained in frame with V and J, and every other rearrangement counted as non-productive. CDR3 was defined according to IMGT convention as the region running from the second conserved V-encoded cysteine to the conserved J-encoded phenylalanine. Sequences without an unambiguous match to a single V gene segment were excluded from the earlier analysis of about 600 of the donors. An earlier analysis of some 500 of the donors classified V segments as functional when productive rearrangements were above 56.7% and as segregating when the standard deviation between donors was above 5%. A statistical classification framework was built for diagnosing cytomegalovirus status from the catalog of TCR beta chain sequences. In a later analysis, TCR nucleotide sequences were compared against IMGT/GENE-DB human TR gene sequences so that V and J genes could be assigned. Using the TCRdist pipeline, a later analysis assigned CDR3 sequences along with most-parsimonious VDJ recombination scenarios. In a later analysis, every TCR beta chain was defined by the combination of its CDR3 amino acid sequence and its V-gene family, and reads without a unique V-gene family were dropped. In a later analysis, around 600 highly shared, low-generation-probability nucleotide sequences were removed to address suspected cross-contamination and a sequencing artifact. A later analysis calculated a clonal expansion index for each public chain from normalized within-repertoire ranks of inferred template counts. In a later analysis, generation probabilities were computed with a VDJ recombination model fitted to out-of-frame rearrangements, and the resulting probabilities were checked against IGoR. A later analysis scored TCR-TCR, TCR-HLA and TCR-CMV co-occurrence with hypergeometric tests, applying a repertoire-size bias correction to TCR pairs. In a later analysis, false discovery rates were estimated by permuting HLA or CMV assignments 20 times. A later analysis grouped co-occurring TCRs with DBSCAN, adding TCRdist sequence similarity when clustering within HLA-allele-positive subsets. Repertoires with fewer than 30,000 or more than 120,000 public chains were left out of co-occurrence clustering, as were several repertoires with anomalous nucleotide sharing. TCRdb provides this immuneACCESS table in a form limited to in-frame rearrangements. Some clones are lacking; in checked studies, under half of them reflect an unresolved V gene, and why the rest are absent is not known. V and J calls and clone size are copied from that table; D and trimming were computed from the DNA. This sample lists around 80,000 clones; roughly 79% were detected once. The top ten constitute 5.5% to 7.5% of the sample.

Note on this clone: The antigen it recognizes is unknown. One end of the junction varies from germline; a read error may be responsible.

The rearrangement joined TRBV6-5 to TRBJ1-1; TRBD1 is perhaps the D gene, given 6 matching bases. Sequencing was done on a sample of PBMCs. The clonotype comes from a female donor in good health and CMV-seronegative. The nucleotides are TGTACCAGCACGCGAGGGGGTTCGAACACTGAAGCTTTCTTT. Translated, this gives CTSTRGGSNTEAFF.